The present TCR beta chain was sequenced within a study of T cell changes during pregnancy in multiple sclerosis. Here immunoSEQ multiplex PCR was the method, and the copy in TCRdb shows in-frame clones only, minus some. The data show just under 50,000 clones, with less than 95% seen just once and around 0.34% held by the top ten. Trimming cost V 4 bases and J 7 bases; bases outside gene matches: 9. The CDR3 totals 15 residues. The germline V gene has CDR1 SNHLY and CDR2 FYNNEI. The sequence was collected from a female donor with multiple sclerosis, enrolled in a pregnancy study. The sample here was CD4+ T cells from peripheral blood mononuclear cells, taken in the third trimester of pregnancy. The J gene is TRBJ1-5, the V gene TRBV2; 8 bases map to TRBD1. The CDR3 loop is CASSVLGQGEQPQHF. The CDR3 bases are TGTGCCAGCAGTGTTCTCGGACAGGGAGAACAGCCCCAGCATTTT. Full variable domain (outside the CDR3, taken from reference TRBV2 and TRBJ1-5): EPEVTQTPSHQVTQMGQEVILRCVPISNHLYFYWYRQILGQKVEFLVSFYNNEISEKSEIFDDQFSVERPDGSNFTLKIRSTKLEDSAMYFCASSVLGQGEQPQHFGDGTRLSIL.